Below, 21 T cell receptor beta chains from the same sample are listed, as sequenced in a study of T-cell reconstitution after alpha-beta-depleted transplantation in children (dated by TCRdb to 2016 to 2018). Preparation of the library involved PCR. The reads were generated on an Illumina HiSeq 2500. Molecular barcoding was employed in the preparation of TCR libraries, with unique molecular identifiers being used to normalize TCRbeta repertoire quantification. Using fastp at Q25 and MiXCR, TCRdb reprocessed the public reads and kept productive beta chains. Identical CDR3 protein sequences are pooled into one entry, listed with their most common genes and DNA. The sample table shows approximately 340,000 distinct CDR3 sequences, and 10% are seen once. 2% to 3% of the sample goes to the ten largest clones. The material sequenced was PBMCs from the stem cell graft donor, taken from the stem cell graft. Every receptor here comes from a human donor who donated a stem cell graft to a child with acute lymphoblastic leukemia.

This chain connects TRBV20-1 to TRBJ1-4; TRBD1 aligns across 9 bases. Per the germline V gene, CDR1 is DFQATT and CDR2 is SNEGSKA (reference sequence). Trimming removed 6 bases from V and 8 bases from J; junction bases left unmatched: 10. The CDR3 is 14 amino acids. The CDR3, as DNA: TGCAGTGCCCCGTGGGACAGGGCGGGCGAAAAACTGTTTTTT. It codes for CSAPWDRAGEKLFF.

The sample holds a few counts of this clonotype. CDR3 nucleotides: TGCGCCAGCAGCCAAGATGGGGCAAGAGTGGCTTCACCCCTCCACTTT. This codes for CASSQDGARVASPLHF. The J gene is TRBJ1-6, the V gene TRBV4-3; maybe TRBD1 (5 bases). Trimming removed 0 bases from V and 9 bases from J, with 15 bases in between. CDR1 is LGHNA, CDR2 YSLEER, per germline. The CDR3 contains 16 residues.

The sample holds a few counts of this clonotype. The chain is built from TRBV15 and TRBJ2-7; 8 positions match TRBD1. CDR1 is LNHNV and CDR2 is YYDKDF in the germline V gene (reference sequence). Trimming cost V 1 base and J 6 bases; bases outside gene matches: 8. The CDR3 is made up of 15 amino acids. DNA for the CDR3: TGTGCCACCAGCAGAGCAGGACAGGGTAATAGCGAGCAGTACTTC. Protein: CATSRAGQGNSEQYF.

This clonotype was counted ten times or more. The CDR3 DNA reads as TGTGCCAGCATCTCACGGGGCATGACTGAAGCTTTCTTT. Translating it yields CASISRGMTEAFF. V gene TRBV6-1 combines with J gene TRBJ1-1, with D perhaps matching TRBD1 (5 bases). Germline CDR1 and CDR2: MNHNS and SASEGT. Deletions cut 7 bases from V and 5 bases from J, with 14 bases between. The CDR3 is 13 amino acids.

The chain joins TRBV6-2 or TRBV6-3 to TRBJ1-1; a weak D match, TRBD1 (5 bases). The CDR3 spans 14 residues. CDR1 and CDR2 from the germline V gene are MNHEY and SVGEGT. Trimming took 6 bases from V and 6 from J, leaving 17 bases between them. For the CDR3, the DNA is TGTGCCAGCAGAGAAGAGGGGCCTGACCCTGAAGCTTTCTTT. Translating gives CASREEGPDPEAFF.

Comments on this clonotype: A clone one base away is much larger, so this may be a read error. The chain recombines TRBV4-1 with TRBJ2-1, with 9 bases matching TRBD2. CDR3 size: 17 residues. Unmatched junction bases numbered 17, after V lost 5 bases and J lost 9 bases. Germline assignment: CDR1 MGHRA and CDR2 YSYEKL. CDR3 in amino acids: CASSEGLARAVWSEQFF. The CDR3 DNA reads TGCGCCAGCAGCGAGGGACTAGCCCGGGCCGTTTGGAGTGAGCAGTTCTTC.

Only a few counts were recorded for this clonotype. The gene calls are TRBV11-2 and TRBJ2-6; D call uncertain. The CDR3 spans 16 residues. Germline V gene lookup returns CDR1 SGHAT and CDR2 FQNNGV. V lost 4 bases and J lost 4, with 14 bases in between. The DNA for the CDR3 is TGTGCCAGCAGCTCCCTCCGGGCTAGGGGGGCCAACGTCCTGACTTTC. Amino acid sequence: CASSSLRARGANVLTF.

Concerning this clonotype itself: It may be a read error: a sequence one base away is much more abundant. The chain couples TRBV7-9 to TRBJ1-5; no clear D gene. The CDR3 consists of 14 residues. Germline V gene data show CDR1 as SEHNR and CDR2 as FQNEAQ (reference sequence). The CDR3 bases are TGTGCCAGCAGCTTAGCAGGGTATAATCAGCCCCCGCATTTT. Its protein is CASSLAGYNQPPHF. The whole variable domain, filled in from reference TRBV7-9 and TRBJ1-5, reads DTGVSQNPRHKITKRGQNVTFRCDPISEHNRLYWYRQTLGQGPEFLTYFQNEAQLEKSRLLSDRFSAERPKGSFSTLEIQRTEQGDSAMYLCASSLAGYNQPPHFGDGTRLSIL.

The chain couples TRBV20-1 to TRBJ2-2; D is unresolved. V lost 4 bases to trimming and J lost 4 bases, with 16 bases between them. The CDR3 runs to 15 residues. Germline assignment: CDR1 DFQATT and CDR2 SNEGSKA (reference sequence). CDR3 coding DNA: TGCAGTGCTATGGAAAGCCGATCATCCACCGGGGAGCTGTTTTTT. It codes for CSAMESRSSTGELFF.

This rearrangement joins TRBV4-3 to TRBJ2-1; 7 nucleotides line up with TRBD2. CDR3 length equals 16 residues. Germline loops: CDR1 LGHNA, CDR2 YSLEER. Trimming removed 1 base from V and 8 bases from J; junction bases left unmatched: 11. CDR3 in amino acids: CASSQGPGGTGDEQFF. The CDR3, as DNA: TGCGCCAGCAGCCAAGGCCCGGGGGGTACAGGTGATGAGCAGTTCTTC.

The chain uses TRBV5-4 and TRBJ2-1, with TRBD2 identical over 9 bases. V shed 4 bases, J shed 3 bases, and the junction held 8 bases outside the gene matches. Germline V gives CDR1 SGHNT, CDR2 YYREEE (reference sequence). This CDR3 is 16 amino acids long. CDR3 sequence reads: CASSAGGRGYYNEQFF. The CDR3 nucleotides read TGTGCCAGCAGCGCGGGGGGGCGGGGATACTACAATGAGCAGTTCTTC.

There are many counts of this clonotype. The CDR3 is CASSYRGGLNTEAFF. The CDR3 DNA sequence: TGTGCCAGCAGTTACCGCGGGGGACTAAACACTGAAGCTTTCTTT. The chain recombines TRBV6-5 with TRBJ1-1; D may be TRBD1 (5 bases). The ends were cut back, 2 bases at V and 2 bases at J, with 12 bases in the middle. This CDR3 is built from 15 residues. CDR1 and CDR2 (germline): MNHEY, SVGAGI.

This clonotype was seen more than once but under ten times. The chain employs TRBV4-3 and TRBJ2-1, with TRBD2 matching over 11 bases. Germline V lookup: CDR1 LGHNA, CDR2 YSLEER. V lost 1 base, J lost 0 bases, and 5 bases stayed unmatched. This CDR3 has 18 residues. The CDR3 sequence: CASSQGGGLAVSYNEQFF. The CDR3 coding sequence is TGCGCCAGCAGCCAAGGGGGGGGACTAGCGGTCTCCTACAATGAGCAGTTCTTC.

A few counts support this clonotype. This chain links TRBV7-9 with TRBJ2-7; no reliable D call. V was trimmed by 5 bases and J by 2 bases, leaving 13 bases between them. This CDR3 is 14 amino acids long. Germline CDR1 is SEHNR and CDR2 is FQNEAQ (reference sequence). The CDR3 bases are TGTGCCAGCAGCCCTTCTTTCCGGCCCTACGAGCAGTACTTC. This translates into CASSPSFRPYEQYF.

This clonotype was counted a few times. The V and J genes are TRBV6-2 or TRBV6-3 and TRBJ2-7; TRBD2 matches 11 bases. The J segment lost 6 bases and the V segment lost 7 bases, leaving 5 bases of the junction unmatched. The CDR3 has 13 amino acids. The germline CDR1 and CDR2 sequences are MNHEY and SVGEGT. The CDR3, as DNA: TGTGCCAGCAACCTAGCGGGAGGCGCCGAGCAGTACTTC. It codes for CASNLAGGAEQYF.

This clonotype showed up many times. The gene calls are TRBV6-2 or TRBV6-3 and TRBJ2-7; D unresolved. CDR3 length: 12 residues. Looked up from germline, CDR1 is MNHEY and CDR2 is SVGEGT. Trimming pared 6 bases from V and 1 base from J, leaving 7 bases between. CDR3 region: CASSGSSYEQYF. The CDR3 DNA follows: TGTGCCAGCAGCGGGTCGTCCTACGAGCAGTACTTC.

In this sample, this clonotype turned up a few times. V is TRBV18 and J is TRBJ2-1; D gene unclear. Trimming took off 0 bases at V and 3 bases at J, with 15 bases between the two ends. The CDR3 totals 17 residues. Germline CDR1 reads KGHSH; CDR2 reads LQKENI. The CDR3 coding sequence is TGTGCCAGCTCACCACCGAATCTGGGTAAGGGCTACAATGAGCAGTTCTTC. This translates into CASSPPNLGKGYNEQFF. The whole variable domain, filled in from reference TRBV18 and TRBJ2-1, reads NAGVMQNPRHLVRRRGQEARLRCSPMKGHSHVYWYRQLPEEGLKFMVYLQKENIIDESGMPKERFSAEFPKEGPSILRIQQVVRGDSAAYFCASSPPNLGKGYNEQFFGPGTRLTVL.

There are many counts of this clonotype. The chain recombines TRBV5-1 with TRBJ1-5; 9 positions agree with TRBD1. The junction had 6 bases not matched to a gene; V was cut back by 4 bases and J by 4 bases. Germline values: CDR1 SGHRS, CDR2 YFSETQ. CDR3 length: 15 residues. The CDR3 DNA is TGCGCCAGCAGCCTAGGACAGGGGTTAAATCAGCCCCAGCATTTT. Translating gives CASSLGQGLNQPQHF.

The V gene is TRBV6-1, the J gene TRBJ1-6, with D possibly TRBD1 on 5 matching bases. The V end was cut by 6 bases, the J end by 7 bases, with 19 bases between. This CDR3 is 16 amino acids long. The germline V gene has CDR1 MNHNS and CDR2 SASEGT. CDR3 DNA: TGTGCCAGCAGCATAACTTTCCAGGGCCCCAATTCACCCCTCCACTTT. Translating it yields CASSITFQGPNSPLHF.

This clonotype was detected ten times or more. CDR3 residues: CASRVGSAWNEQFF. The CDR3 DNA follows: TGTGCCAGCAGGGTAGGGAGCGCTTGGAATGAGCAGTTCTTC. The chain recombines TRBV6-1 with TRBJ2-1, with a possible D match to TRBD2 (5 bases). The V gene lost 6 bases and the J gene lost 7 bases, with 16 bases spanning the gap. This CDR3 comprises 14 residues. Germline lookup yields CDR1 MNHNS and CDR2 SASEGT.

This clonotype was picked up a small number of times. V usage is TRBV4-2 and J usage is TRBJ2-2, with 9 bases matching TRBD2. The CDR3 sequence is 17 residues long. Per the germline V gene, CDR1 is LGHNA and CDR2 is YNFKEQ. Losses at the gene ends were 2 bases for V and 7 bases for J; bases not matched to a gene: 11. CDR3 DNA: TGTGCCAGCAGCCAAACTCTAGCGGGACAGAAAATCGGGGAGCTGTTTTTT. This encodes CASSQTLAGQKIGELFF.